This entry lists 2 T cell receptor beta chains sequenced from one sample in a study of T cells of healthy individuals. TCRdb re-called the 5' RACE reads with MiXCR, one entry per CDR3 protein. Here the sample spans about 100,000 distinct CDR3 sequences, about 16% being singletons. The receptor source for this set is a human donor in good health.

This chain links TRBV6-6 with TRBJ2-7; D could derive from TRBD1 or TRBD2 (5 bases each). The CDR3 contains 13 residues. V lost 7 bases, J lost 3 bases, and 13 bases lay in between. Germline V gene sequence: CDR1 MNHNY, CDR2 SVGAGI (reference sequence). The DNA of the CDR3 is TGTGCCAGCACCTACAGTGGGGGCTACGAGCAGTACTTC. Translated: CASTYSGGYEQYF.

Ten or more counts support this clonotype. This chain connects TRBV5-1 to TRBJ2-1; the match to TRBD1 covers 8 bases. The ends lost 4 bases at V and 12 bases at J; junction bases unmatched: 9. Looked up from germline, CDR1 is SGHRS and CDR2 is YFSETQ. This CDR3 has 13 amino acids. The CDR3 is CASSETGVPGQFF. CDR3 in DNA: TGCGCCAGCAGCGAGACAGGGGTTCCTGGGCAGTTCTTC.